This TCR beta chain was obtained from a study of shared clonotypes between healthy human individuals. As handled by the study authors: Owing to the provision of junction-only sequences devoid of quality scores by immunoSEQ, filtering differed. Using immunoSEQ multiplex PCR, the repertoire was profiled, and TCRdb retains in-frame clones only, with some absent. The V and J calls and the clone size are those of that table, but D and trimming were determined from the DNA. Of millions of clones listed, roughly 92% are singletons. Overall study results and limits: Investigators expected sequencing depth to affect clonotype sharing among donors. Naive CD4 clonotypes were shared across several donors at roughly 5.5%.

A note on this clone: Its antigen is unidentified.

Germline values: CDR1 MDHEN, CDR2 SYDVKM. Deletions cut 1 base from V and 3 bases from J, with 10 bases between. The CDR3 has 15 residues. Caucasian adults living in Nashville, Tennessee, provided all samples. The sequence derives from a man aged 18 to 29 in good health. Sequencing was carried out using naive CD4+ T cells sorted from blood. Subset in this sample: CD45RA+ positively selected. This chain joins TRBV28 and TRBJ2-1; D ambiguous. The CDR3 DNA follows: TGTGCCAGCAGTTTATCCCCTAATGTCTACAATGAGCAGTTCTTC. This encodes CASSLSPNVYNEQFF.